This TCR beta chain was recovered during a study of blood T cell repertoires in COVID-19. Trimming cost V 2 bases and J 2 bases; bases outside gene matches: 9. The CDR3 covers 17 residues. Per germline, CDR1 SGHVS and CDR2 FNYEAQ. Profiling relied on immunoSEQ multiplex PCR, and the TCRdb table lists in-frame clones only, not all of them. This table holds 200,000 or so clones, approximately 81% found once. The rearrangement joins TRBV7-6 to TRBJ2-5; 9 bases match TRBD2. The source of this sequence is a woman over 75 with COVID-19, enrolled during active disease. The sequencing sample was made of peripheral blood. For the CDR3, the DNA is TGTGCCAGCAGCTTACGAGGAGGCGGGGGGGCTCAAGAGACCCAGTACTTC. This gives the protein CASSLRGGGGAQETQYF.